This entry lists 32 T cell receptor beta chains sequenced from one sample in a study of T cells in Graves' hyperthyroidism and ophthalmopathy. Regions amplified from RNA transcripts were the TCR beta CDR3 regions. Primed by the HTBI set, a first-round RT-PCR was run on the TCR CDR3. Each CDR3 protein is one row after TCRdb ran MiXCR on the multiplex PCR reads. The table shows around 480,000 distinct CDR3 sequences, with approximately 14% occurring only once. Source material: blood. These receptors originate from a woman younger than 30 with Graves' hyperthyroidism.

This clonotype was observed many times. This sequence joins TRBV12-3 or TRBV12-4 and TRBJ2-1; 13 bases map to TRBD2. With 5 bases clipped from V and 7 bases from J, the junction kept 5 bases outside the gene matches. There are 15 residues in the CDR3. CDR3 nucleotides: TGTGCCAGCAGTACCGGGACTAGCGGGAAGAATGAGCAGTTCTTC. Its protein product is CASSTGTSGKNEQFF.

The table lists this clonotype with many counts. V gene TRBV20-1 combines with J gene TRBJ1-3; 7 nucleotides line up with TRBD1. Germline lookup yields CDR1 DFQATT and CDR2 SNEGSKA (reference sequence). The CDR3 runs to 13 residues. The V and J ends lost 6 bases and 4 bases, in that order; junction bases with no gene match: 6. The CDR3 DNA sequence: TGCAGTGCCCACCGGACAGGCGGAAACACCATATATTTT. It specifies CSAHRTGGNTIYF.

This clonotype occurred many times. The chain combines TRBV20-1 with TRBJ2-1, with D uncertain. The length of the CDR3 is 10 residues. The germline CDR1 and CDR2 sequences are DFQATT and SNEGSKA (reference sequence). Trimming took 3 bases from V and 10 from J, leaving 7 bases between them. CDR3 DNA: TGCAGTGCTAGGCGCGAGGAGCAGTTCTTC. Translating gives CSARREEQFF.

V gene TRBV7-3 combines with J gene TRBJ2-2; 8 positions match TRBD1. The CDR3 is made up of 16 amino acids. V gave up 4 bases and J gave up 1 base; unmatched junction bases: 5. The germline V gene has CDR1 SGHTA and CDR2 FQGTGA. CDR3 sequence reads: CASSSQGAWNTGELFF. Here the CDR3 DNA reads TGTGCCAGCAGCTCCCAGGGGGCGTGGAACACCGGGGAGCTGTTTTTT.

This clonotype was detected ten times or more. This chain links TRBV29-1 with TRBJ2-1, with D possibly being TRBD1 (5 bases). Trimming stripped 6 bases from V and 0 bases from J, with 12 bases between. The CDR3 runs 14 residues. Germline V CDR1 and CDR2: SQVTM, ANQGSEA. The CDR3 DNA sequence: TGCAGCGTGAGTTCAGGGAACTCCTACAATGAGCAGTTCTTC. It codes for CSVSSGNSYNEQFF.

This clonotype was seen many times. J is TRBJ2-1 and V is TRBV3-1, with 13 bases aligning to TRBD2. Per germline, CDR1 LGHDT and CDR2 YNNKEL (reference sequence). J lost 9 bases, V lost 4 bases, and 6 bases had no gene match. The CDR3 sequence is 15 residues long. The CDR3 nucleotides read TGTGCCAGCAGCCCTCTACTAGCGGGAGGGGTTGAGCAGTTCTTC. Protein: CASSPLLAGGVEQFF.

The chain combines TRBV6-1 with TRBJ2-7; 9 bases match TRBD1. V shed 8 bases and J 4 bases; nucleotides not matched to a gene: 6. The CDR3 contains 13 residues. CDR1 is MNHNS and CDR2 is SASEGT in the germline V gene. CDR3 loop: CASGRDREYEQYF. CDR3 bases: TGTGCCAGCGGCCGGGACAGGGAATACGAGCAGTACTTC.

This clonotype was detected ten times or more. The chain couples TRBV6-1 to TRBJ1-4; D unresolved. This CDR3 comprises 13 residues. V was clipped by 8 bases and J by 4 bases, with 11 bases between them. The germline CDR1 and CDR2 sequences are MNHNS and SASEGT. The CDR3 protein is CASGEGLNEKLFF. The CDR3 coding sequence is TGTGCCAGCGGAGAGGGCCTTAATGAAAAACTGTTTTTT.

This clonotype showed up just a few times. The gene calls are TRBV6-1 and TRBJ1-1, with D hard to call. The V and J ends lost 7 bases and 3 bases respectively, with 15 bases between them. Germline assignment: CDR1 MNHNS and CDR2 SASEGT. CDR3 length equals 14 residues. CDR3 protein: CASMPRFVDTEAFF. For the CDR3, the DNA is TGTGCCAGCATGCCCCGGTTTGTGGACACTGAAGCTTTCTTT.

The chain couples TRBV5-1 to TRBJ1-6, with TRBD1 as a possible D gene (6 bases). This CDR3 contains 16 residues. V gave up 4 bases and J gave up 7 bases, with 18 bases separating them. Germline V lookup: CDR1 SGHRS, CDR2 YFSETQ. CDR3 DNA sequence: TGCGCCAGCAGCCCAAAGCCTGGGGGGGCGAATTCACCCCTCCACTTT. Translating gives CASSPKPGGANSPLHF.

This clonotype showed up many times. CDR3 in amino acids: CATSDWTVNQPQHF. CDR3 bases: TGTGCCACCAGTGACTGGACGGTCAATCAGCCCCAGCATTTT. The rearrangement uses TRBV24-1 and TRBJ1-5; D not resolved. Deletions cut 4 bases from V and 3 bases from J, with 9 bases between. This CDR3 is 14 amino acids long. Germline V CDR1 and CDR2: KGHDR, SFDVKD.

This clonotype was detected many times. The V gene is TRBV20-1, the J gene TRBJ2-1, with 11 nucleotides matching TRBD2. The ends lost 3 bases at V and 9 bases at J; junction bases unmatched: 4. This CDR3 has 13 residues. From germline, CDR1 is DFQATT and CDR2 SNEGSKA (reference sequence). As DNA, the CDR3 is TGCAGTGCTAGGACTAGCGGGAAAGGTGAGCAGTTCTTC. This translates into CSARTSGKGEQFF.

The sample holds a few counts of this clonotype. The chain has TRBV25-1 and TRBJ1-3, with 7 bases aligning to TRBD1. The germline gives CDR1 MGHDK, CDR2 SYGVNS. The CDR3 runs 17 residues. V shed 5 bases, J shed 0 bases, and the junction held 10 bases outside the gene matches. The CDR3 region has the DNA TGTGCCAGCAGTCGACAGGGCCGCGGGCGCTCTGGAAACACCATATATTTT. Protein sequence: CASSRQGRGRSGNTIYF.

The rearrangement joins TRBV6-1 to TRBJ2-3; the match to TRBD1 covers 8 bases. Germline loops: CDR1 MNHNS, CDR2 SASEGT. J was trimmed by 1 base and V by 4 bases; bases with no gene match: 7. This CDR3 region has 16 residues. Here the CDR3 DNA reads TGTGCCAGCAGTGTGACAGGGGTGGAGGGCACAGATACGCAGTATTTT. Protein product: CASSVTGVEGTDTQYF.

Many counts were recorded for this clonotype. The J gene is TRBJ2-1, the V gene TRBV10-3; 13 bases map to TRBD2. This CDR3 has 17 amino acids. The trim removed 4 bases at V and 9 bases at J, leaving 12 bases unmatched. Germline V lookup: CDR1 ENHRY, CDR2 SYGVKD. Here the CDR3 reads CAISGTSGSFASGEQFF. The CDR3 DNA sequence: TGTGCCATCAGTGGGACTAGCGGGAGTTTTGCTTCGGGTGAGCAGTTCTTC.

CDR3 sequence: CASSLRGVATEAFF. The CDR3 coding sequence is TGTGCCAGCAGCTTGAGGGGAGTGGCCACTGAAGCTTTCTTT. The chain couples TRBV7-9 to TRBJ1-1, with D perhaps matching TRBD1 (5 bases). Germline CDR1 reads SEHNR; CDR2 reads FQNEAQ (reference sequence). The length of the CDR3 is 14 residues. The germline V and J ends were trimmed by 3 bases and 4 bases, with 12 bases remaining between them.

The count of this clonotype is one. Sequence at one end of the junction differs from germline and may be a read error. The CDR3 nucleotides read TGTGCCAGCAGCTTTGGCACTGAAGTTTTCTTT. Residues: CASSFGTEVFF. The chain is built from TRBV11-2 and TRBJ1-1; D remains unclear. Looked up from germline, CDR1 is SGHAT and CDR2 is FQNNGV. This CDR3 is built from 11 residues.

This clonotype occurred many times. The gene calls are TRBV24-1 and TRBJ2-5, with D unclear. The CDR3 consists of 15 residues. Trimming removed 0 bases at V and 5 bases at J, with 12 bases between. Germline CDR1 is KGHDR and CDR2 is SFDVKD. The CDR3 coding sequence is TGTGCCACCAGTGATTTGTGGGCGGAGACGGAGACCCAGTACTTC. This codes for CATSDLWAETETQYF.

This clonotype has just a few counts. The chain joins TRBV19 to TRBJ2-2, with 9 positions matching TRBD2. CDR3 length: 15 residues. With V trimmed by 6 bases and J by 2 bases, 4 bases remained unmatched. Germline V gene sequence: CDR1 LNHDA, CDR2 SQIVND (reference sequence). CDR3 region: CASRTGLANTGELFF. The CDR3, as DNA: TGTGCCAGTAGAACGGGACTAGCCAACACCGGGGAGCTGTTTTTT. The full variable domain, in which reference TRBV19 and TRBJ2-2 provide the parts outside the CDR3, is DGGITQSPKYLFRKEGQNVTLSCEQNLNHDAMYWYRQDPGQGLRLIYYSQIVNDFQKGDIAEGYSVSREKKESFPLTVTSAQKNPTAFYLCASRTGLANTGELFFGEGSRLTVL.

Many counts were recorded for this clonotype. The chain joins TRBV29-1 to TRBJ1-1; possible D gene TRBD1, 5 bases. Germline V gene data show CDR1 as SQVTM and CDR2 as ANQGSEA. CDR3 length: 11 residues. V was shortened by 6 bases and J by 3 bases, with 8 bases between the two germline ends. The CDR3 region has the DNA TGCAGCGTCCAGGGATACACTGAAGCTTTCTTT. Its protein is CSVQGYTEAFF.

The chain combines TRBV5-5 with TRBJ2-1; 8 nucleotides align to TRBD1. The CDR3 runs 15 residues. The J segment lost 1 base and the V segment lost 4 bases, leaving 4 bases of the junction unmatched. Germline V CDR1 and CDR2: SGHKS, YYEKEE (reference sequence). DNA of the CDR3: TGTGCCAGCAGCCTGTGGACAGGGTCCTACAATGAGCAGTTCTTC. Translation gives CASSLWTGSYNEQFF. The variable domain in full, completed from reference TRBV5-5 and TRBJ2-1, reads DAGVTQSPTHLIKTRGQQVTLRCSPISGHKSVSWYQQVLGQGPQFIFQYYEKEERGRGNFPDRFSARQFPNYSSELNVNALLLGDSALYLCASSLWTGSYNEQFFGPGTRLTVL.

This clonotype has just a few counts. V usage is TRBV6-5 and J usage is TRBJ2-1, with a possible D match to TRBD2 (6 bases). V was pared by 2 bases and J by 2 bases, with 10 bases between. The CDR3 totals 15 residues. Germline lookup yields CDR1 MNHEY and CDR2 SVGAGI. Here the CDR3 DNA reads TGTGCCAGCAGTTACGAGATAGCGGCCTACAATGAGCAGTTCTTC. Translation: CASSYEIAAYNEQFF.

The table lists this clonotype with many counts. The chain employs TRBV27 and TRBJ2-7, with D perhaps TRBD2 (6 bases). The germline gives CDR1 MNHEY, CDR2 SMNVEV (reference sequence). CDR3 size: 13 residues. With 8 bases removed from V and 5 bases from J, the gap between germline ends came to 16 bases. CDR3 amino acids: CASGLVRRDEQYF. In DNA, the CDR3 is TGTGCCAGCGGACTGGTTCGGAGGGACGAGCAGTACTTC.

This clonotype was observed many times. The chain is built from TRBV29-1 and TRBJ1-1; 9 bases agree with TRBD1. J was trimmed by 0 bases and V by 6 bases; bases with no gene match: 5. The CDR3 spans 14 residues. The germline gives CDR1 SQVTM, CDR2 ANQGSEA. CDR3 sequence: CSVGQGIMNTEAFF. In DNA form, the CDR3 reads TGCAGCGTGGGACAGGGTATCATGAACACTGAAGCTTTCTTT.

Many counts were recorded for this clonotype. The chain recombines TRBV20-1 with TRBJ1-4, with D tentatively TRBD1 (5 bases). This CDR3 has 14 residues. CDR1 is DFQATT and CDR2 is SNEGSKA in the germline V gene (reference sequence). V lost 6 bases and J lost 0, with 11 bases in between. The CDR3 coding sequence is TGCAGTGCATCCAGGGATGCAACTAATGAAAAACTGTTTTTT. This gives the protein CSASRDATNEKLFF.

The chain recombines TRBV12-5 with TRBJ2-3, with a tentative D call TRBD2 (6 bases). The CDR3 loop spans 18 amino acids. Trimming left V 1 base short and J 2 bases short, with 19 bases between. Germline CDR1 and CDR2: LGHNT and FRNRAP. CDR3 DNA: TGTGCTAGTGGTTTGGGCGGGAAGGGGTTCATGACCACAGATACGCAGTATTTT. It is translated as CASGLGGKGFMTTDTQYF.

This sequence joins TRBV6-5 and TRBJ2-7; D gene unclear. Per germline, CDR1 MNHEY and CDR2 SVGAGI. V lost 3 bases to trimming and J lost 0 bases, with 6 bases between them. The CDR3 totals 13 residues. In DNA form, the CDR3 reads TGTGCCAGCAGTTATAAGGCCTCCTACGAGCAGTACTTC. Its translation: CASSYKASYEQYF.

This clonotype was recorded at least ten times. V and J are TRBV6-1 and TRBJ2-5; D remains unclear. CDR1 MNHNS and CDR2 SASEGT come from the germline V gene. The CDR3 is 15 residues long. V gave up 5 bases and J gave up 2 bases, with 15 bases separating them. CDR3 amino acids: CASSHGRIGQETQYF. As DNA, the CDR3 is TGTGCCAGCAGTCACGGCAGAATTGGTCAAGAGACCCAGTACTTC.

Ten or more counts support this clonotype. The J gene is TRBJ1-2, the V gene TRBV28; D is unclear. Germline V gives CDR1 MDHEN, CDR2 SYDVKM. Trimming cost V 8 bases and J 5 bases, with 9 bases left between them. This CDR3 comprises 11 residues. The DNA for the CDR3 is TGTGCCAGCCGATCTCTATATGGCTACACCTTC. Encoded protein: CASRSLYGYTF.

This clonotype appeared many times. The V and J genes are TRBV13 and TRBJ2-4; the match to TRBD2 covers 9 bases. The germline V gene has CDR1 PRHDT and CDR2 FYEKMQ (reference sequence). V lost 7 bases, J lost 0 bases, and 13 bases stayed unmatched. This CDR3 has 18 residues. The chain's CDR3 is CASTGPSASGEAKNIQYF. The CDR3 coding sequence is TGTGCCAGCACAGGCCCGTCGGCTAGCGGGGAAGCCAAAAACATTCAGTACTTC.

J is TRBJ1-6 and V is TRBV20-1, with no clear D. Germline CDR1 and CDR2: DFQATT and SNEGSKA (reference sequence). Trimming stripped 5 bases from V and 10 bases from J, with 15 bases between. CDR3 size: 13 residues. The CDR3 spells CSAPTGPDSPLHF. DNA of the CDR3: TGCAGTGCTCCAACCGGACCGGACTCACCCCTCCACTTT.

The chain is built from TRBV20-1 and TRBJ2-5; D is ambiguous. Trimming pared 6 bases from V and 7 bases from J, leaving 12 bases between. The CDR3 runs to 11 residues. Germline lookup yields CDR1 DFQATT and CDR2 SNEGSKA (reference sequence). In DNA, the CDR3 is TGCAGTGCAGCCGTGTGGGCGACCCAGTACTTC. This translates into CSAAVWATQYF.